This TCR beta chain came from a study of regulatory T cells in long-lasting Graves disease. Broader study findings: With persistent disease, TRBV28, TRBJ1-2 and TRBJ2-5 were the favored segments. Persistent patients had a count of shared public clonotypes (2,741) that exceeded that of new patients (almost 1,000).

This clonotype was observed at least ten times. Its antigen is undetermined. Compared with germline, one end of the junction differs, possibly owing to a read error. Sequencing libraries for TCR beta were prepared with iRepertoire HTBI primers and Arm-PCR of CDR3 regions. In TCRdb, the multiplex PCR reads were re-called with MiXCR into one record per CDR3 protein. The repertoire holds around 500,000 distinct CDR3 sequences, less than 25% seen once, with approximately 8% in the top ten. CDR3 length equals 13 residues. CDR1 is SGHRS, CDR2 YFSETQ, per germline. Time point specified: persistent/refractory GD, antithyroid drugs over 5 years with positive TRAb. TCR sequences were obtained from RNA taken from PBMCs. Guidelines of the American Thyroid Association were used to diagnose Graves' disease.

Sequences were derived from peripheral blood mononuclear cells (PBMCs), sampled when the disease was refractory, from a patient treated with antithyroid drugs. This sequence originates from a female donor with Graves disease. The chain uses TRBV5-1 and TRBJ1-2; D unclear. This CDR3 is CASSLTVNYGYTF. CDR3 nucleotides: TGTGCCAGCAGTCTCACAGTTAACTATGGCTACACCTTC.